This entry features one T cell receptor (beta chain) sequence. No antigen is known for it. This specimen belongs to a study of T cells in narcolepsy. Whole-study findings and limits: Some memory CD4+ repertoires had no autoreactive clone sequences. Healthy controls reportedly lacked the autoreactive clonotypes serially found in patients' blood.

CDR3 length: 15 residues. CDR1 is SGHNT and CDR2 is YYREEE in the germline V gene (reference sequence). V gave up 5 bases and J gave up 3 bases, with 16 bases separating them. Only in-frame clones appear in the TCRdb table, and some are missing; sequencing was by immunoSEQ multiplex PCR. The sample has fewer than 40,000 clones, roughly 87% seen once; the top ten hold around 0.86%. The chain is built from TRBV5-4 and TRBJ2-3, with a possible D match to TRBD2 (6 bases). This TCR was recovered from a human donor with narcolepsy. The sequenced material came from CD45RA- memory CD4+ T cells from PBMCs. The CDR3 coding sequence is TGTGCCAGCAGGGCGGGACTCGGTCGTACAGATACGCAGTATTTT. Amino acids: CASRAGLGRTDTQYF.